A selection of T cell receptor beta chains follows, all from one sample in a study of cytomegalovirus exposure and HLA in healthy donors. The method was immunoSEQ multiplex PCR; TCRdb's version includes in-frame clones alone and lacks a portion of them. Among around 140,000 clones, around 75% were seen once, and the ten largest hold over 6.5%. What was sequenced was PBMCs. The receptors stem from a man younger than 40 in good health and CMV-seronegative. Each CDR3 is given with its conserved first and last residue. D genes are given only for firm matches. Clone size is not always given. Where it is, it says once, few, many or a class for expanded clones.

TRBV7-2	13	TRBD2	TRBJ2-5	-	CASSQDGGAAQYF	TGTGCCAGCAGCCAAGACGGGGGGGCGGCCCAGTACTTC
TRBV5-1	14	-	TRBJ1-4	-	CASSGRGGGEKLFF	TGCGCCAGCAGCGGCAGGGGCGGGGGTGAAAAACTGTTTTTT
TRBV28	15	-	TRBJ1-5	-	CASSLGGEVRRPQHF	TGTGCCAGCAGTTTAGGAGGGGAAGTCCGGAGGCCCCAGCATTTT
TRBV2	15	-	TRBJ2-6	-	CASSALGSGANVLTF	TGTGCCAGCAGTGCCCTAGGCTCTGGGGCCAACGTCCTGACTTTC
TRBV19	15	TRBD1	TRBJ1-2	once	CASSPPGQGSGGYTF	TGTGCCAGTAGCCCCCCGGGACAGGGTTCAGGGGGCTACACCTTC
TRBV6-6	15	TRBD1	TRBJ1-2	-	CASRDGTGGNYGYTF	TGTGCCAGCAGAGATGGGACAGGGGGCAACTATGGCTACACCTTC
TRBV4-2	16	-	TRBJ1-4	-	CASSHSGRQADEKLFF	TGTGCCAGCAGCCACAGTGGGCGACAGGCGGATGAAAAACTGTTTTTT
TRBV6-6	14	-	TRBJ1-1	-	CASTIRAGLTEAFF	TGTGCCAGCACGATTCGTGCAGGGCTCACTGAAGCTTTCTTT
TRBV4-1	18	-	TRBJ1-2	once	CASRPGGGLGKANYGYTF	TGCGCCAGCAGACCGGGGGGGGGTTTGGGCAAAGCTAACTATGGCTACACCTTC
TRBV7-9	12	-	TRBJ2-1	-	CASSRGGDEQFF	TGTGCCAGCAGCAGGGGGGGCGATGAGCAGTTCTTC
TRBV28	15	-	TRBJ2-1	few	CASNLEGYSYNEQFF	TGTGCCAGCAACCTCGAGGGTTACTCCTACAATGAGCAGTTCTTC
TRBV7-2	14	-	TRBJ1-1	few	CASSLFPGNTEAFF	TGTGCCAGCAGCTTATTCCCGGGAAACACTGAAGCTTTCTTT
TRBV5-6	16	TRBD2	TRBJ2-2	-	CASSLVGTTNTGELFF	TGTGCCAGCAGCCTAGTGGGGACTACGAACACCGGGGAGCTGTTTTTT
TRBV9	15	-	TRBJ1-5	once	CASSVGGVADQPQHF	TGTGCCAGCAGCGTAGGTGGGGTAGCGGATCAGCCCCAGCATTTT
TRBV11-1	15	TRBD1	TRBJ2-1	-	CASRPGQGIMDEQFF	TGTGCCAGCAGACCAGGACAGGGGATTATGGATGAGCAGTTCTTC
TRBV5-1	15	-	TRBJ1-1	-	CASSLGDRSDTEAFF	TGCGCCAGCAGCTTGGGAGACAGGTCGGACACTGAAGCTTTCTTT
TRBV7-2	15	-	TRBJ1-5	few	CASSLVEGEGQPQHF	TGTGCCAGCAGCTTAGTAGAGGGGGAGGGTCAGCCCCAGCATTTT
TRBV28	15	-	TRBJ1-5	-	CASLLGGEGDQPQHF	TGTGCCAGCCTTCTGGGTGGAGAGGGGGATCAGCCCCAGCATTTT
TRBV5-5	14	-	TRBJ1-1	-	CASSSQGRDTEAFF	TGTGCCAGCAGCTCACAGGGAAGGGACACTGAAGCTTTCTTT
TRBV18	16	TRBD1	TRBJ2-3	-	CASSPQRGTGADTQYF	TGTGCCAGCTCACCCCAGCGCGGGACAGGGGCAGATACGCAGTATTTT
TRBV2	14	TRBD1	TRBJ2-7	-	CASRDRGGTYEQYF	TGTGCCAGCAGGGACAGGGGGGGAACCTACGAGCAGTACTTC
TRBV5-1	14	TRBD1	TRBJ1-1	-	CASKSEGAATEAFF	TGCGCCAGTAAGAGCGAGGGGGCGGCCACTGAAGCTTTCTTT
TRBV28	13	-	TRBJ2-7	few	CASSLPGSYEQYF	TGTGCCAGCAGTCTCCCGGGCTCCTACGAGCAGTACTTC
TRBV4-2	15	-	TRBJ1-2	once	CASSREWGGNYGYTF	TGTGCCAGCAGCCGAGAATGGGGGGGTAACTATGGCTACACCTTC